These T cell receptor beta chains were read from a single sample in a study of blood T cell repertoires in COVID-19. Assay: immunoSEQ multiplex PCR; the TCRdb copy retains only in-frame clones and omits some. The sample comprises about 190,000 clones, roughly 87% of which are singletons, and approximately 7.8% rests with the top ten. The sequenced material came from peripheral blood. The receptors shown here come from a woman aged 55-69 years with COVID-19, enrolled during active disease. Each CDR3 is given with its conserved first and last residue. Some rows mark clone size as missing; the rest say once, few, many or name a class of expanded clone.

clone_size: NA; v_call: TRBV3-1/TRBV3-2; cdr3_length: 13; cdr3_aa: CASSATANTEAFF
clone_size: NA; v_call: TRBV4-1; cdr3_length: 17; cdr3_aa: CASSQGPQGELTDTQYF
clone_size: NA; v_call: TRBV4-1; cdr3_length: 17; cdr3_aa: CASSQGLEQGAHQPQHF
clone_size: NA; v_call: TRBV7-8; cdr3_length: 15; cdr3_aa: CASSLGARQGNIQYF
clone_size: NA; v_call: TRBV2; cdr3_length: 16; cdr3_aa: CASSARLAYSNSPLHF
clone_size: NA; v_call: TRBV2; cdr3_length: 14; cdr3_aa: CASAPIKAGAEAFF
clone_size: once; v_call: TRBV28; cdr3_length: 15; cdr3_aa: CASSPTDRHYSPLHF
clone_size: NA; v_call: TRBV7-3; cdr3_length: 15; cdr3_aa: CASSLAGGPGDEQFF
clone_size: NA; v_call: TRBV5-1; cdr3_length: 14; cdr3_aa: CASSLARYTTEAFF
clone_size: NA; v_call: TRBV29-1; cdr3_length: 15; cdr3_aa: CSVSPGGGSGNTIYF
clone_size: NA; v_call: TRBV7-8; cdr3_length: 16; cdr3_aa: CASSLAGGSYNSPLHF
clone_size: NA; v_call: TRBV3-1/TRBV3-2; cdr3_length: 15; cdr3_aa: CASSQEGGRMHGYTF
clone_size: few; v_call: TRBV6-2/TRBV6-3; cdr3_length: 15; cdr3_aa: CASSSLAGSTYEQYF
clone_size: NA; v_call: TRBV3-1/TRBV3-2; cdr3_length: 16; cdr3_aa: CASSAPGQGAESPLHF
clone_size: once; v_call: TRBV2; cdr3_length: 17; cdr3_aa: CASSEARGTPSTDTQYF
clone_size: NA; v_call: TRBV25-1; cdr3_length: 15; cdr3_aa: CASSERDLWGNEQFF
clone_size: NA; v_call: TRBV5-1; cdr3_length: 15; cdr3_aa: CASSNDRGRGTEAFF
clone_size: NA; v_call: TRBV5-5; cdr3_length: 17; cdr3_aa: CASSLASSMRDTDTQYF
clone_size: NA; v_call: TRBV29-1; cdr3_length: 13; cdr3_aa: CSARIGGTGGYTF
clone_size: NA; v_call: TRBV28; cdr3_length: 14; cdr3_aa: CASRIWTGGYEQYF
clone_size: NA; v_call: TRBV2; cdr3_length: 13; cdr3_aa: CASSNRGSGELFF
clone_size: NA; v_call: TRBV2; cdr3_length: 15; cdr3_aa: CASTPGQSSNQPQHF
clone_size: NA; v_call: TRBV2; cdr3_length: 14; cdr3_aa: CASSLDRGPYGYTF
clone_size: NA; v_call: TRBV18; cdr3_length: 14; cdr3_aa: CASSPESGANVLTF
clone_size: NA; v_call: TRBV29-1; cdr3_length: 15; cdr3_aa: CSVGLTNRADQPQHF
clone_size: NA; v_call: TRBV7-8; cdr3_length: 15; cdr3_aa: CASSTRAGGQLEQFF
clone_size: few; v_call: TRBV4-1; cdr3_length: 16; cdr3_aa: CASSHLTGRPDAEAFF
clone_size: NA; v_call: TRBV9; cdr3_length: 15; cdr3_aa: CASSDRGRLTDTQYF
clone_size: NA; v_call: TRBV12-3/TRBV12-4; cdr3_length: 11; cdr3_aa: CASSYLLAIAF
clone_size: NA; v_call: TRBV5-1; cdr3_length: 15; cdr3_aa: CAGSLEQINTGELFF
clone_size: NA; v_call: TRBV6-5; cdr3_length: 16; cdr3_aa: CASSYSHFTQRETQYF
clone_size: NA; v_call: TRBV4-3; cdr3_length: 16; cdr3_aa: CASSQGGTGGSYEQYF
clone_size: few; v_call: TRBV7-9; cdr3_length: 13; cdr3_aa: CASSSTGAGELFF
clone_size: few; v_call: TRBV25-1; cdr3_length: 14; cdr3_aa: CASSVSTGLNIQYF
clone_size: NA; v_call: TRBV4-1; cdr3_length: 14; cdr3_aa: CASSRGQFIDEQYF
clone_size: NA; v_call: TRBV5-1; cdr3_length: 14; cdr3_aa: CASSEKGQTYEQYF
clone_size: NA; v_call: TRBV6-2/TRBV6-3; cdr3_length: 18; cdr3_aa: CASSFAAGLAGGTGELFF
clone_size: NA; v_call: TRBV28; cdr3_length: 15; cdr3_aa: CASSPQDRRAGELFF
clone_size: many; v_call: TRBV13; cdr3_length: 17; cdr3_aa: CASSLEGGGPTNNEQFF
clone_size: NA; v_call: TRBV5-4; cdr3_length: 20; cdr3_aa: CASSLPGLAGQGRGQETQYF
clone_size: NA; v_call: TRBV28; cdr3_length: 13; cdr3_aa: CASRTGQNYGYTF
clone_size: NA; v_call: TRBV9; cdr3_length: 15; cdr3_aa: CASSVQGNSGNTIYF
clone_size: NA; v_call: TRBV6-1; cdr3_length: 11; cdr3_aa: CASSDRVSQYF
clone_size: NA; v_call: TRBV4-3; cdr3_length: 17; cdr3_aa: CASSQEVFSSGYNEQFF
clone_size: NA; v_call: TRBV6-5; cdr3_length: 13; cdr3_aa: CASGRGQDTEAFF
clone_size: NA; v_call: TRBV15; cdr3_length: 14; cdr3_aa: CATSRDRGPYEQYF
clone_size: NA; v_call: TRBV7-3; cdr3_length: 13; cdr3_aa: CASSTGGFTEAFF
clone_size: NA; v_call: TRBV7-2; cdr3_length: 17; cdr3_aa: CASSLGYGSPSTDTQYF
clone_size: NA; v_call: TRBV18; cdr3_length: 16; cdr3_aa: CASSPNPGQYTGELFF
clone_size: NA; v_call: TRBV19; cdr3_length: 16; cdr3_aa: CASSRPRGGQGSGYTF
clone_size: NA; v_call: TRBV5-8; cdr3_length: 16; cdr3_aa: CASSLWTGSVHQPQHF
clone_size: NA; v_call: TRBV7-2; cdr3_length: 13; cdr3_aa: CASSIGQNNEQFF
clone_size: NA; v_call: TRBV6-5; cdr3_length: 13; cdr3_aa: CASNAGGRNEQYF
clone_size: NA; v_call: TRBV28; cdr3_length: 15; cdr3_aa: CASRPLGARNSPLHF
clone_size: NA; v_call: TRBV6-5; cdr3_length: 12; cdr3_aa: CASGGADQPQHF